This T cell receptor (beta chain) was obtained from a study of blood T cell repertoires in COVID-19. Overall study context: Samples representing acute and convalescent COVID-19 were sourced from the United States, Italy and Spain.

Assay used: immunoSEQ multiplex PCR; TCRdb lists only in-frame clones, some missing. Of around 180,000 clones in the sample, approximately 73% were seen once. The CDR3 runs to 15 residues. Deletions cut 3 bases from V and 4 bases from J, with 10 bases between. CDR1 is SNHLY and CDR2 is FYNNEI in the germline V gene. The source of this sequence is a woman between 45 and 65 years old with acute COVID-19. The sequenced material came from PBMCs or T cells enriched from blood (not recorded which). V usage is TRBV2 and J usage is TRBJ1-6; no clear D gene. DNA for the CDR3: TGTGCCAGCAGTGAGACGAGGGTTTATAATTCACCCCTCCACTTT. Its protein product is CASSETRVYNSPLHF. The complete variable domain, with remaining parts taken from reference TRBV2 and TRBJ1-6, reads EPEVTQTPSHQVTQMGQEVILRCVPISNHLYFYWYRQILGQKVEFLVSFYNNEISEKSEIFDDQFSVERPDGSNFTLKIRSTKLEDSAMYFCASSETRVYNSPLHFGNGTRLTVT.